This T cell receptor (beta chain) was sequenced for a study of cytomegalovirus exposure and HLA in healthy donors. Study-level results: Researchers reported in a later analysis that a missense DCLRE1C variant was tied to TCR beta V- and J-gene trimming.

The table lists this clone with a few counts. Its antigen is still unknown. V shed 1 base and J 1 base; nucleotides not matched to a gene: 11. Looked up from germline, CDR1 is SQVTM and CDR2 is ANQGSEA. This CDR3 has 19 residues. The PCR was carried out with 60 Vbeta primers and 13 Jbeta primers. The protocol was immunoSEQ multiplex PCR, while the TCRdb copy is restricted to in-frame clones and leaves out a portion. The sample comprises about 120,000 clones, approximately 81% of which are singletons, and 2% to 2.5% rests with the top ten. The sequence was obtained from a woman aged 40 to 50 in good health and CMV-seronegative. The V gene is TRBV29-1, the J gene TRBJ2-1, with 12 bases fitting TRBD2. The sequencing input was PBMCs. The CDR3 DNA follows: TGCAGCGTTGAAGTATCCCTCCTAGCGGGAGGGCGTTCCTACAATGAGCAGTTCTTC. It codes for CSVEVSLLAGGRSYNEQFF.